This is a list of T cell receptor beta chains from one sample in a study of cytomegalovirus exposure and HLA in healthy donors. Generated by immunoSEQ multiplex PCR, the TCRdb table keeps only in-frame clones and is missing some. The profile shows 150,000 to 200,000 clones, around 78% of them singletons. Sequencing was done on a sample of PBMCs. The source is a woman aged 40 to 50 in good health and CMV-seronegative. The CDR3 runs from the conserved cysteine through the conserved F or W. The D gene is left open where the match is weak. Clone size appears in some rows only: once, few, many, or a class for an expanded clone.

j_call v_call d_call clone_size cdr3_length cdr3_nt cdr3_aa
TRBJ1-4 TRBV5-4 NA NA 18 TGTGCCAGCAGCTCCCAAAGGCTCATGGACAGCGAGAATGAAAAACTGTTTTTT CASSSQRLMDSENEKLFF
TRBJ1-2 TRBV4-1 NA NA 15 TGCGCCAGCAGCCGAACGGAGGTCGAGGCCAATGGCTACACCTTC CASSRTEVEANGYTF
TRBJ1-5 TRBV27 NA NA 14 TGTGCCAGCAGTTGGCGGAATAGCAATCAGCCCCAGCATTTT CASSWRNSNQPQHF
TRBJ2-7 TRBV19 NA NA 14 TGTGCCAGTAGTTCACAGGGGGGGCCTCACGAGCAGTACTTC CASSSQGGPHEQYF
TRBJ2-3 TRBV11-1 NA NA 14 TGTGCCAGCAGCACTATGGGGGGGGCAAATACGCAGTATTTT CASSTMGGANTQYF
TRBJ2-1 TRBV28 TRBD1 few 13 TGTGCCAGCAGCCCAAGACAGGGCTATGAGCAGTTCTTC CASSPRQGYEQFF
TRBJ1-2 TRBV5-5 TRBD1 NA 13 TGTGCCAGCAGCGAGGGACAGGCCTCATCCTTGGCCTTC CASSEGQASSLAF
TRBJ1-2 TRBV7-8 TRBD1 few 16 TGTGCCAGCAGCTTAGTGAGGGGGCGGGCCAACTATGGCTACACCTTC CASSLVRGRANYGYTF
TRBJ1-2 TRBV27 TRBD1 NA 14 TGTGCCAGCAGACCCCCCGGGACAGTATATGGCTACACCTTC CASRPPGTVYGYTF
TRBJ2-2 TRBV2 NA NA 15 TGTGCCAGCACAAGTCCAGGTAGAGCAAACGGGGAGCTGTTTTTT CASTSPGRANGELFF
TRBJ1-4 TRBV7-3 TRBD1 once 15 TGTGCCAGCAGCTTATCACAGGGGGGCGGTGAAAAACTGTTTTTT CASSLSQGGGEKLFF
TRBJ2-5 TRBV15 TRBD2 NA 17 TGTGCCACCAGCAGAGGGTTTAGCGGGGGGGCCAGAGAGACCCAGTACTTC CATSRGFSGGARETQYF
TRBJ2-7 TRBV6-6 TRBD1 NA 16 TGTGCCAGCAGCTCAACAGGGGGCCATAGGGTCTACGAGCAGTACTTC CASSSTGGHRVYEQYF
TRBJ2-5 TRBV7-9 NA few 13 TGTGCCAGCAACCTGGGCAGCCAAGAGACCCAGTACTTC CASNLGSQETQYF
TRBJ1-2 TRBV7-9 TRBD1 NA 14 TGTGCCAGCAGCCCCACCGGGACAGCCTATGGCTACACCTTC CASSPTGTAYGYTF
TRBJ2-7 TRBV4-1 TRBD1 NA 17 TGCGCCAGCAGCCATCCTCGTCCGGGACAGGGCCCCCTCGAGCAGTACTTC CASSHPRPGQGPLEQYF
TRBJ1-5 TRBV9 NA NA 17 TGTGCCAGCAGGGGGGAGGTTGTAGTATATAGCAATCAGCCCCAGCATTTT CASRGEVVVYSNQPQHF
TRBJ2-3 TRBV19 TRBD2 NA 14 TGTGCCAGTAGCGGGGGGGCTAGCACAGATACGCAGTATTTT CASSGGASTDTQYF
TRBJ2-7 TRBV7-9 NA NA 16 TGTGCCAGCAGCTTATTCTGGGGAGGTTCTGGAAACGAGCAGTACTTC CASSLFWGGSGNEQYF
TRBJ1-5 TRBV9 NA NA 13 TGTGCCAGCAGCGTAGCCTCGAATCAGCCCCAGCATTTT CASSVASNQPQHF
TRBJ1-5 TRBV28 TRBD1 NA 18 TGTGCCAGCAGTAAGGAACCCCGGGGGACAGGGGTCAATCAGCCCCAGCATTTT CASSKEPRGTGVNQPQHF
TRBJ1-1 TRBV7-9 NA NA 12 TGTGCCAGCAGCTTAACAGTTGGTGAAGCTTTCTTT CASSLTVGEAFF
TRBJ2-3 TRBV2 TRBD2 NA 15 TGTGCCAGTCACCTCTTAGCGGGGCACACAGATACGCAGTATTTT CASHLLAGHTDTQYF
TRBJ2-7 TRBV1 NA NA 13 TGCACCAGCAGCCGGAGGGCGCTCTACGAGCAGTACTTC CTSSRRALYEQYF
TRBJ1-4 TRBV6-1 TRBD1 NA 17 TGTGCCAGCAGTGAACCGGGACAGGGAGCTTTTAATGAAAAACTGTTTTTT CASSEPGQGAFNEKLFF
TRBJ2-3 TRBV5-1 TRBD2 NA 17 TGCGCCAGCAGCTTGGGCAACGCGGGGGGAAGCACAGATACGCAGTATTTT CASSLGNAGGSTDTQYF
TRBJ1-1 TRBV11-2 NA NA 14 TGTGCCAGCAGCTTACTTCCCGGAGAGACTGAAGCTTTCTTT CASSLLPGETEAFF
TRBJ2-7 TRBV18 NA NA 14 TGTGCCAGCTCACCCATGGGGGGAACCTACGAGCAGTACTTC CASSPMGGTYEQYF
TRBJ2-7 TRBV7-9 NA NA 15 TGTGCCAGCAGCTTAGAGGCAGGGGAATTCTACGAGCAGTACTTC CASSLEAGEFYEQYF
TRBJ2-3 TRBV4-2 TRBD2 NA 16 TGTGCCAGCAGCCAAGGTTCTAGCGGGGGTACGGATACGCAGTATTTT CASSQGSSGGTDTQYF
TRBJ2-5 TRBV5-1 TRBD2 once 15 TGCGCCAGCAGCAAGGGAACTAGCGGGGGTAAGACCCAGTACTTC CASSKGTSGGKTQYF
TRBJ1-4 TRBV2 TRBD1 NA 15 TGTGCCAGCAGATGGACAGGGCCGTTTGGTGAAAAACTGTTTTTT CASRWTGPFGEKLFF
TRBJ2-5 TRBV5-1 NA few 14 TGCGCCAGCAGCGCCCGACTAGACGGAGAGACCCAGTACTTC CASSARLDGETQYF
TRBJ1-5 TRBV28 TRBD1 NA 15 TGTGCCAGCAGGATGGACAGGGCAACCAATCAGCCCCAGCATTTT CASRMDRATNQPQHF
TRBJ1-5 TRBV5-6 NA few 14 TGTGCCAGCAGCTTGTCGGGGGGGGATCAGCCCCAGCATTTT CASSLSGGDQPQHF
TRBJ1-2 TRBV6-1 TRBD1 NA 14 TGTGCCACCAAAAGACAGGGGGGGGACTATGGCTACACCTTC CATKRQGGDYGYTF
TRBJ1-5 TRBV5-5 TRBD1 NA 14 TGTGCCAGCAGCTCCGGGACAGTTTTTCAGCCCCAGCATTTT CASSSGTVFQPQHF
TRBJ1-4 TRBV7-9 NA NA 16 TGTGCCACGCATGGCCACATGCGGGGGAAGAATGAAAAACTGTTTTTT CATHGHMRGKNEKLFF
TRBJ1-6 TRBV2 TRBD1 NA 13 TGTGCCAGCAGTCGGACAGGGGGCTCACCCCTCCACTTT CASSRTGGSPLHF
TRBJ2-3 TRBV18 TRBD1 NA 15 TGTGCCAGCTCAAGGGGACAGGGGACCACAGATACGCAGTATTTT CASSRGQGTTDTQYF
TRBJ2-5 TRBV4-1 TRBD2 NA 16 TGCGCCAGCAGCCAAGTTTGGGCTAGCGGGGGGGAGACCCAGTACTTC CASSQVWASGGETQYF
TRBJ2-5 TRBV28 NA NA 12 TGTGCCAGCAGTTTACGAGGGGAGACCCAGTACTTC CASSLRGETQYF
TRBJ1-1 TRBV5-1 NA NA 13 TGCGCCAGCAGCTTTACAGGGAGCACTGAAGCTTTCTTT CASSFTGSTEAFF
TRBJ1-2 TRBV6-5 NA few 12 TGTGCCAGCAGGGGCTGGCTCTATGGCTACACCTTC CASRGWLYGYTF
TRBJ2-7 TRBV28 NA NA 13 TGTGCCAGCGACGGACTACCAGCCTACGAGCAGTACTTC CASDGLPAYEQYF
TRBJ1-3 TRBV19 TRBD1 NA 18 TGTGCCAGTAGTATCCCATTGACAGGGACAACCTCTGGAAACACCATATATTTT CASSIPLTGTTSGNTIYF
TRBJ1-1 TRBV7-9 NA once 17 TGTGCCAGCAGCTTAGCTTTGGCGAGGCGACGGAACACTGAAGCTTTCTTT CASSLALARRRNTEAFF
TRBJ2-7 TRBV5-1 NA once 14 TGCGCCAGCAGCTTGGATCCGGGAACCTACGAGCAGTACTTC CASSLDPGTYEQYF
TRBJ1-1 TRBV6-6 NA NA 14 TGTGCCAGCAGTCAACAGGAAATGAACACTGAAGCTTTCTTT CASSQQEMNTEAFF
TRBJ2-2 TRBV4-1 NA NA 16 TGCGCCAGCAGCCAACGGGGGTCCTCGAACACCGGGGAGCTGTTTTTT CASSQRGSSNTGELFF
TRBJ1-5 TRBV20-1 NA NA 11 TGCAGTGCTAGCGGGAATCAGCCCCAGCATTTT CSASGNQPQHF
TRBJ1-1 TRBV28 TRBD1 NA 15 TGTGCCGCGCGCGGGGCTGGGACAGCGAACACTGAAGCTTTCTTT CAARGAGTANTEAFF
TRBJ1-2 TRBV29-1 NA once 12 TGCAGCGTTAGCGGTACTAACTATGGCTACACCTTC CSVSGTNYGYTF
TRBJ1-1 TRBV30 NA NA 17 TGTGCCTGGACCTACACCCAGAGAGGCAGCTCCAACACTGAAGCTTTCTTT CAWTYTQRGSSNTEAFF
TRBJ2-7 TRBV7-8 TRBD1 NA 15 TGTGCCAGCGGTCTAGCCGGGACAGGCGTCTACGAGCAGTACTTC CASGLAGTGVYEQYF
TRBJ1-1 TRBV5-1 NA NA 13 TGCGCCAGCAGACAGGGTAAGGACACTGAAGCTTTCTTT CASRQGKDTEAFF
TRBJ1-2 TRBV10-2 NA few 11 TGCGCCAGCGGACAAAACTATGGCTACACCTTC CASGQNYGYTF